The 28 T cell receptor beta chains below all came from one sample that was sequenced in a study of OX40 agonist ivuxolimab in advanced cancers. Sequencing was performed with immunoSEQ multiplex PCR; in TCRdb, only in-frame clones are kept and a portion is missing. The profile shows tens of thousands of clones, approximately 86% of them singletons. This specimen consisted of CD4+ or CD8+ T cells sorted from blood, obtained in a trial of the OX40 agonist ivuxolimab. Receptors were obtained from an adult with an advanced solid tumor such as melanoma, head and neck, liver or kidney cancer.

This sequence joins TRBV5-1 and TRBJ2-1, with 7 bases identical to TRBD1. After removal of 2 bases from V and 7 bases from J, the junction contained 9 bases not matched to a gene. The CDR3 contains 15 residues. Germline CDR1 SGHRS, CDR2 YFSETQ. CDR3 in amino acids: CASSFQGVVGNEQFF. The CDR3 DNA reads TGCGCCAGCAGCTTCCAGGGGGTAGTGGGAAATGAGCAGTTCTTC.

The chain joins TRBV5-6 to TRBJ1-1; D possibly corresponds to TRBD1 (5 bases). V was cut by 4 bases and J by 0 bases, with 7 bases left in between. The V gene's germline CDR1 is SGHDT and CDR2 YYEEEE. The CDR3 spans 13 residues. DNA for the CDR3: TGTGCCAGCAGCGCGACAGTGAACACTGAAGCTTTCTTT. It specifies CASSATVNTEAFF.

V gene TRBV6-1 combines with J gene TRBJ1-2, with D perhaps matching TRBD1 (5 bases). The CDR3 consists of 14 residues. V gave up 6 bases and J gave up 5 bases, with 16 bases separating them. The germline gives CDR1 MNHNS, CDR2 SASEGT. Here the CDR3 DNA reads TGTGCCAGCAGCCAAGGGGCAGGGAGGTATGGCTACACCTTC. It is translated as CASSQGAGRYGYTF.

The CDR3 sequence: CASSEALGSETQYF. The CDR3 bases are TGTGCCAGCAGTGAAGCGTTGGGGAGCGAGACCCAGTACTTC. The chain carries TRBV6-1 and TRBJ2-5; D may be TRBD2 (5 bases). The V end lost 0 bases, the J end lost 5 bases, and 10 bases lay between the germline ends. Germline CDR1 and CDR2: MNHNS and SASEGT. The CDR3 covers 14 residues.

This clone was seen only once. The chain employs TRBV9 and TRBJ2-1; 8 bases agree with TRBD2. CDR1 SGDLS and CDR2 YYNGEE come from the germline V gene. This CDR3 has 15 amino acids. Trimming at V came to 4 bases and at J to 4 bases, leaving 7 bases not matched to a gene. Written as DNA, the CDR3 is TGTGCCAGCAGCCCTGAGCGGGGGCCTTACAATGAGCAGTTCTTC. This translates into CASSPERGPYNEQFF.

The chain links TRBV5-7 to TRBJ1-4; no clear D gene. TRBV5-7 is given ORF status, its function remaining uncertain. This CDR3 contains 14 residues. The V gene lost 0 bases and the J gene lost 2 bases, with 5 bases spanning the gap. This CDR3 is CASSLGVTNEKLFF. DNA for the CDR3: TGTGCCAGCAGCTTGGGGGTTACTAATGAAAAACTGTTTTTT.

This rearrangement joins TRBV11-3 to TRBJ1-6, with TRBD1 identical over 7 bases. Germline-derived CDR1 and CDR2 are SGHNT and YENEEA. This CDR3 is 15 amino acids long. J lost 7 bases, V lost 0 bases, and 3 bases had no gene match. CDR3: CASSLDPGQNSPLHF. CDR3 DNA sequence: TGTGCCAGCAGCTTAGATCCGGGACAGAATTCACCCCTCCACTTT.

Comments on this clone: The junction and the germline gene differ at one end; a read error may be behind it. The chain combines TRBV30 with TRBJ2-7; 7 bases align to TRBD1. Germline V CDR1 and CDR2: GTSNPN, SVGIG (reference sequence). The CDR3 has 11 amino acids. For the CDR3, the DNA is TGTGCCTGGAGTATCCTCGGGACAGCAATCTTC. It yields the protein CAWSILGTAIF.

This rearrangement joins TRBV6-5 to TRBJ2-5; either TRBD1 or TRBD2 may supply D (6 bases each). Germline V gene data show CDR1 as MNHEY and CDR2 as SVGAGI. Deletions cut 6 bases from V and 1 base from J, with 15 bases between. The CDR3 loop spans 15 amino acids. Here the CDR3 reads CASSVQWGAQETQYF. The DNA of the CDR3 is TGTGCCAGCAGCGTCCAATGGGGGGCCCAAGAGACCCAGTACTTC.

This chain connects TRBV19 to TRBJ1-2; D perhaps matches TRBD1 (6 bases). V shed 5 bases and J shed 5 bases, with 18 bases lying between them. Germline values: CDR1 LNHDA, CDR2 SQIVND (reference sequence). CDR3 length equals 15 residues. CDR3 sequence: CASSQQGLGDYGYTF. The CDR3 DNA sequence: TGTGCCAGTAGTCAACAGGGACTAGGGGATTATGGCTACACCTTC.

This clone was counted only a few times. The rearrangement joins TRBV6-5 to TRBJ1-2, with D unclear. Per germline, CDR1 MNHEY and CDR2 SVGAGI. The CDR3 is 12 amino acids. Trimming stripped 8 bases from V and 4 bases from J, with 11 bases between. The CDR3 loop reads CASGTEPYGYTF. CDR3 DNA: TGTGCCAGCGGAACAGAACCCTATGGCTACACCTTC.

CDR3 DNA: TGCAGCGTTGAAGCGGGGCGGCCCTTCACAGATACGCAGTATTTT. This encodes CSVEAGRPFTDTQYF. The chain couples TRBV29-1 to TRBJ2-3, with D tentatively TRBD1 or TRBD2 (5 bases each). V lost 1 base and J 2 bases, leaving 13 bases between the germline ends. Germline V gene lookup returns CDR1 SQVTM and CDR2 ANQGSEA. The CDR3 loop spans 15 amino acids.

The CDR3 bases are TGTGCCAGCAGTTACACATTCCAAGAGACCCAGTACTTC. Amino acids: CASSYTFQETQYF. This chain connects TRBV6-6 to TRBJ2-5; the D is unclear. Germline assignment: CDR1 MNHNY and CDR2 SVGAGI (reference sequence). The ends were cut back, 2 bases at V and 1 base at J, with 5 bases in the middle. This CDR3 spans 13 amino acids.

This sequence joins TRBV4-1 and TRBJ2-3; 9 nucleotides align to TRBD1. This CDR3 is 15 amino acids long. V lost 4 bases to trimming and J lost 1 base; unmatched junction nucleotides: 3. The V gene's germline CDR1 is MGHRA and CDR2 YSYEKL. The CDR3, as DNA: TGCGCCAGCAGCCTGAGACAGGGGGGCACAGATACGCAGTATTTT. This sequence encodes CASSLRQGGTDTQYF.

The chain has TRBV2 and TRBJ1-5, with D possibly TRBD1 on 5 matching bases. Germline V gives CDR1 SNHLY, CDR2 FYNNEI. The CDR3 has 14 residues. With 0 bases removed from V and 7 bases from J, the gap between germline ends came to 10 bases. The CDR3 loop reads CASSEAQRGQPQHF. CDR3 coding DNA: TGTGCCAGCAGTGAAGCTCAACGGGGCCAGCCCCAGCATTTT.

The V call is TRBV18, the J call TRBJ2-3; a weak D match, TRBD1 (5 bases). The germline V gene encodes CDR1 KGHSH and CDR2 LQKENI. The CDR3 is 13 amino acids. V was pared by 6 bases and J by 0 bases, with 7 bases between. In DNA, the CDR3 is TGTGCCAGCTCGGGGCAGAGCACAGATACGCAGTATTTT. Encoded protein: CASSGQSTDTQYF.

The J gene is TRBJ2-7, the V gene TRBV29-1, with D hard to call. This CDR3 has 13 amino acids. CDR1 and CDR2 from the germline V gene are SQVTM and ANQGSEA. V lost 3 bases to trimming and J lost 4 bases, with 13 bases between them. CDR3 sequence (DNA): TGCAGCGTTGACGCAGACGGATTTTACGAGCAGTACTTC. This translates into CSVDADGFYEQYF.

The V gene is TRBV4-1, the J gene TRBJ1-1; D ambiguous. Germline-derived CDR1 and CDR2 are MGHRA and YSYEKL. Between the trimmed V and J ends, which lost 3 bases and 1 base, there was a span of 24 bases. The CDR3 runs to 19 residues. The CDR3 here is CASSHKYSGPRPSNTEAFF. Written as DNA, the CDR3 is TGCGCCAGCAGCCATAAGTATTCGGGTCCGCGGCCGTCGAACACTGAAGCTTTCTTT.

CDR3 bases: TGTGCCAGCAGGTCCGGGACAGATCTTGACGAGCAGTACTTC. Amino acids: CASRSGTDLDEQYF. V and J are TRBV28 and TRBJ2-7; 7 nucleotides agree with TRBD1. J lost 5 bases, V lost 6 bases, and 10 bases had no gene match. CDR3 length: 14 amino acids. Germline lookup yields CDR1 MDHEN and CDR2 SYDVKM.

The chain carries TRBV2 and TRBJ1-1, with D perhaps matching TRBD1 (5 bases). Trimming stripped 5 bases from V and 0 bases from J, with 16 bases between. CDR1 SNHLY and CDR2 FYNNEI come from the germline V gene. The CDR3 has 16 residues. The CDR3 here is CASSTQSTVLNTEAFF. CDR3 in DNA: TGTGCCAGCAGTACCCAATCGACAGTGTTGAACACTGAAGCTTTCTTT.

The chain carries TRBV11-2 and TRBJ2-3; D tentatively fits TRBD1 or TRBD2 (6 bases each). Germline lookup yields CDR1 SGHAT and CDR2 FQNNGV. Trimming took off 1 base at V and 7 bases at J, with 15 bases between the two ends. The CDR3 is 15 residues long. CDR3 protein: CASSLGGALLNTQYF. The CDR3 DNA reads TGTGCCAGCAGCTTAGGGGGGGCGCTTTTAAATACGCAGTATTTT. Looking up the rest from reference TRBV11-2 and TRBJ2-3 gives the full variable domain: EAGVAQSPRYKIIEKRQSVAFWCNPISGHATLYWYQQILGQGPKLLIQFQNNGVVDDSQLPKDRFSAERLKGVDSTLKIQPAKLEDSAVYLCASSLGGALLNTQYFGPGTRLTVL.

This clone is termed medium-sized. This chain joins TRBV7-9 and TRBJ2-1; D gene uncertain. Trimming stripped 2 bases from V and 5 bases from J, with 10 bases between. This CDR3 has 14 amino acids. Germline V lookup: CDR1 SEHNR, CDR2 FQNEAQ (reference sequence). The CDR3 nucleotides read TGTGCCAGCAGCTTATCCGGACCGCACAATGAGCAGTTCTTC. Amino acid sequence: CASSLSGPHNEQFF.

The chain carries TRBV28 and TRBJ1-3, with D possibly TRBD1 on 5 matching bases. Trimming took off 5 bases at V and 8 bases at J, with 25 bases between the two ends. From germline, CDR1 is MDHEN and CDR2 SYDVKM. The CDR3 totals 17 residues. The CDR3 spells CASSDTAPGKQRDTIYF. The CDR3, as DNA: TGTGCCAGCAGTGACACCGCTCCAGGGAAGCAACGGGACACCATATATTTT. The whole variable domain, filled in from reference TRBV28 and TRBJ1-3, reads DVKVTQSSRYLVKRTGEKVFLECVQDMDHENMFWYRQDPGLGLRLIYFSYDVKMKEKGDIPEGYSVSREKKERFSLILESASTNQTSMYLCASSDTAPGKQRDTIYFGEGSWLTVV.

The chain combines TRBV6-5 with TRBJ2-7, with a weak D call TRBD1 (5 bases). The V gene lost 9 bases and the J gene lost 3 bases, with 18 bases spanning the gap. Germline V gene sequence: CDR1 MNHEY, CDR2 SVGAGI. This CDR3 has 14 amino acids. CDR3 nucleotide sequence: TGTGCCAGGAGATGGACATATCTCTTCTACGAGCAGTACTTC. Its protein is CARRWTYLFYEQYF.

The V and J genes are TRBV15 and TRBJ2-2; tentatively, D is TRBD2 (6 bases). CDR3 length: 15 amino acids. V lost 0 bases, J lost 7 bases, and 12 bases lay in between. CDR1 is LNHNV, CDR2 YYDKDF, per germline (reference sequence). The CDR3 spells CATSREGGRNGELFF. CDR3 nucleotide sequence: TGTGCCACCAGCAGAGAGGGGGGTCGCAACGGGGAGCTGTTTTTT.

V is TRBV5-1 and J is TRBJ1-3; no definite D call. Between the trimmed V and J ends, which lost 0 bases and 0 bases, there was a span of 7 bases. From germline, CDR1 is SGHRS and CDR2 YFSETQ. The CDR3 totals 15 residues. CDR3 DNA: TGCGCCAGCAGCTTGGACGGAGGCTCTGGAAACACCATATATTTT. This sequence encodes CASSLDGGSGNTIYF.

The rearrangement links TRBV5-5 to TRBJ2-2, with D perhaps being TRBD1 or TRBD2 (6 bases each). Trimming stripped 1 base from V and 0 bases from J, with 7 bases between. Germline V CDR1 and CDR2: SGHKS, YYEKEE (reference sequence). The CDR3 has 15 residues. The CDR3, as DNA: TGTGCCAGCAGCTTGAGGGGGGCGAACACCGGGGAGCTGTTTTTT. Translation: CASSLRGANTGELFF.

This chain uses TRBV7-6 with TRBJ1-1, with D uncertain. V gave up 1 base and J gave up 0 bases, with 18 bases separating them. CDR1 is SGHVS and CDR2 is FNYEAQ in the germline V gene. The CDR3 length is 18 residues. The DNA for the CDR3 is TGTGCCAGCAGCTTAGTGGTCGGGAGAGGAAGGGTGAACACTGAAGCTTTCTTT. As protein: CASSLVVGRGRVNTEAFF.